This T cell receptor (beta chain) is drawn from a study of Ad26.COV2.S vaccination and SARS-CoV-2 variants. In the study overall: The COV1001 Ad26.COV2.S trial arm included the donor. Dosing was one shot or two shots 56 days apart.

Treatment indicated: around 19 received Ad26.COV2.S at low or high dose, single or two shots; about 5 received placebo; per-sample allocation not given. The study sampled participants on day 63 after the first vaccine or placebo injection. This CDR3 comprises 13 residues. The germline V gene encodes CDR1 LNHDA and CDR2 SQIVND (reference sequence). Study findings and constraints: Once vaccination had occurred, spike-specific CD8+ and CD4+ T cell responses reportedly showed substantial breadth. Greater spike-specific TCR breadth was seen in vaccine recipients than in placebo recipients.

On this clone: Its antigen is undetermined.

Some clones are missing from TCRdb's copy, which holds only in-frame ones; the method was immunoSEQ multiplex PCR. The sample lists roughly 700,000 clones, 70% to 90% occurring once. The receptor's source is a person between 18 and 65 years old who received the Ad26.COV2.S COVID-19 vaccine or a placebo. The sequencing used peripheral blood, collected in a trial of Ad26.COV2.S vaccine versus placebo. The V call is TRBV19, the J call TRBJ2-2; TRBD1 or TRBD2 may be the D gene (5 bases each). The CDR3 loop reads CAASGAWTGELFF. The CDR3 DNA is TGTGCAGCCTCCGGGGCCTGGACCGGGGAGCTGTTTTTT.